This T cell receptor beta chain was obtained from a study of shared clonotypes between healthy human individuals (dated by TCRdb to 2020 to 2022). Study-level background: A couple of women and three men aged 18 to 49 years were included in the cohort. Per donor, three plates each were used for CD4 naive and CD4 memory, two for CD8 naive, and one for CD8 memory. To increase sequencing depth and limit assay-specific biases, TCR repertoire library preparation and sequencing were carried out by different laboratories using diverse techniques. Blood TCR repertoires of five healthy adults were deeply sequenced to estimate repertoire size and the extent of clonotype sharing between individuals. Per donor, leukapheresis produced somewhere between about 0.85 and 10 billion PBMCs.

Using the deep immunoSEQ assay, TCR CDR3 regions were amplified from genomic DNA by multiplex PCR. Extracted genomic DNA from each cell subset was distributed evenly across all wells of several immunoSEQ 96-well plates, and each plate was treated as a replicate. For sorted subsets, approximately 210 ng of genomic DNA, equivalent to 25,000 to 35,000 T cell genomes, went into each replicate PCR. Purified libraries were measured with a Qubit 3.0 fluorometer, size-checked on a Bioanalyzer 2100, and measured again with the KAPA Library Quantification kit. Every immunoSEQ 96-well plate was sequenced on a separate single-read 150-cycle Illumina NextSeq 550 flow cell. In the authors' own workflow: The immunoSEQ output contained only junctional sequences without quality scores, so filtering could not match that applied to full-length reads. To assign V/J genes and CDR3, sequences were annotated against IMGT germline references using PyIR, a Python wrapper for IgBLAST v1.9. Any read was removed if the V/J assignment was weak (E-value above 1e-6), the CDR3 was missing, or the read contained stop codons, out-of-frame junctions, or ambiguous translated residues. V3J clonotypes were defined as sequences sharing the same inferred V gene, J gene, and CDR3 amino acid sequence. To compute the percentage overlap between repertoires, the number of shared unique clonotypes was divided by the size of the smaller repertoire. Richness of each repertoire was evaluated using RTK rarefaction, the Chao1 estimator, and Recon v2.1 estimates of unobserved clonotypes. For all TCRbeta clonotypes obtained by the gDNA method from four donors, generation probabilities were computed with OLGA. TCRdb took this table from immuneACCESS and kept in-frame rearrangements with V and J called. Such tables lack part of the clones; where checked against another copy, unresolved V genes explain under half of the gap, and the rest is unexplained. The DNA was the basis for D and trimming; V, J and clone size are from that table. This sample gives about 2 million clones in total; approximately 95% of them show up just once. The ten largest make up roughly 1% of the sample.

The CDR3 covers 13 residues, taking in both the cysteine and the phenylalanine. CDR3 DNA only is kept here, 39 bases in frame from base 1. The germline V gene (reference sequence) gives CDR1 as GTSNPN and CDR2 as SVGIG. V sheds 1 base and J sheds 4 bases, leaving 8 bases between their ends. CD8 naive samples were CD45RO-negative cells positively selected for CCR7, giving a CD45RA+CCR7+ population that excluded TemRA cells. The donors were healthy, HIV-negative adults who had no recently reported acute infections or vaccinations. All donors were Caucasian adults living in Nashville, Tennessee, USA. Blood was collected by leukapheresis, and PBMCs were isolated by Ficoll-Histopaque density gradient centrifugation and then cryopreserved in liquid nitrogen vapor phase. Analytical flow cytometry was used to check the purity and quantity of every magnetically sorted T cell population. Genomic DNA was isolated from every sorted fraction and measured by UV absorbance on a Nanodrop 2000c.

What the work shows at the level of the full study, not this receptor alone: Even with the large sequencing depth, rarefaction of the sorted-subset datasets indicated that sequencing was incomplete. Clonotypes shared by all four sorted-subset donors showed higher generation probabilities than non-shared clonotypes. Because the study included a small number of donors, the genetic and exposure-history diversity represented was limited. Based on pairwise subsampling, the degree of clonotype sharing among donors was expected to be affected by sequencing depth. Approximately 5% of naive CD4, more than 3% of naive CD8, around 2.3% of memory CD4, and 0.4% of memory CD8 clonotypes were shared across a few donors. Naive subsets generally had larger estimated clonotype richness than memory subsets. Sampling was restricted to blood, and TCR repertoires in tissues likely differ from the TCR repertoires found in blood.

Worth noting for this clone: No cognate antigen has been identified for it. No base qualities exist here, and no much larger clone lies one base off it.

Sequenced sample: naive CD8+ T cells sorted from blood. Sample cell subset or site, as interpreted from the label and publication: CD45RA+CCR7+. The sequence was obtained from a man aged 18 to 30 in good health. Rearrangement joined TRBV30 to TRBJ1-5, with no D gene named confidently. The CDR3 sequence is CAWSDGWNQPQHF. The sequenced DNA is TGTGCCTGGAGTGATGGGTGGAATCAGCCCCAGCATTTT. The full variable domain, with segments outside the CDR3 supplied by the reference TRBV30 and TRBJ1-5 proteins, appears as SQTIHQWPATLVQPVGSPLSLECTVEGTSNPNLYWYRQAAGRGLQLLFYSVGIGQISSEVPQNLSASRPQDRQFILSSKKLLLSDSGFYLCAWSDGWNQPQHFGDGTRLSIL.